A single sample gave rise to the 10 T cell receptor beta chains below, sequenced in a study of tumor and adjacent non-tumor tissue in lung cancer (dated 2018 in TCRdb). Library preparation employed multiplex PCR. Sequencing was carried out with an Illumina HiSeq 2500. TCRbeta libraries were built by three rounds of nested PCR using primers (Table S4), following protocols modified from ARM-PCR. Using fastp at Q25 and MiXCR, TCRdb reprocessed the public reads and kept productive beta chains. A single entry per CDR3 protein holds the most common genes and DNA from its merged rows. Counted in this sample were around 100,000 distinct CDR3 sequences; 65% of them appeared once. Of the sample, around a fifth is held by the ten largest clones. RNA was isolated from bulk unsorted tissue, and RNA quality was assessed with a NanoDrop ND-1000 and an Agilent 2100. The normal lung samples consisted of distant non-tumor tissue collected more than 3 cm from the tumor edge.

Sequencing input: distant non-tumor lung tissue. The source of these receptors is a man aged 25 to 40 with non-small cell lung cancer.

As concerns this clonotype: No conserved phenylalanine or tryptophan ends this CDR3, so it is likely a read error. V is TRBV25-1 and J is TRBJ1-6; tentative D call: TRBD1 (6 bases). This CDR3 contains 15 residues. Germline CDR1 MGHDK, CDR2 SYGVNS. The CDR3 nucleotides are TGTACCAGCAGTGAATGGACAGCGAGAAATTTACCCCTCCACTAT. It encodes CTSSEWTARNLPLHY.

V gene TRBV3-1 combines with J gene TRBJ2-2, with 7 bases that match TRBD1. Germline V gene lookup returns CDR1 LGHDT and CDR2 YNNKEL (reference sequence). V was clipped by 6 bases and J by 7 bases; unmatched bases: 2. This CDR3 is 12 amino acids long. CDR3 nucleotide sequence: TGTGCCAGCAGGGGACAGATCGGGGAGCTGTTTTTT. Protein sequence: CASRGQIGELFF.

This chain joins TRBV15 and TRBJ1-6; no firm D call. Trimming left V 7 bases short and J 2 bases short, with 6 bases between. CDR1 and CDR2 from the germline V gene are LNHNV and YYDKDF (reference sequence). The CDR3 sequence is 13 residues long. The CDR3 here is CATTRAYNSPLHF. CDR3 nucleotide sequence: TGTGCCACCACAAGAGCCTATAATTCACCCCTCCACTTT.

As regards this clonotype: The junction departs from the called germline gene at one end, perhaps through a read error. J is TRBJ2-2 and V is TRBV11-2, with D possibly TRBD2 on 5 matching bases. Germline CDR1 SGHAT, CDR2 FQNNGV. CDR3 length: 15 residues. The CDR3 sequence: CACSLQTGSPGELLF. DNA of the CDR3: TGTGCCTGCAGCCTTCAAACGGGTTCACCCGGGGAGCTGCTTTTT.

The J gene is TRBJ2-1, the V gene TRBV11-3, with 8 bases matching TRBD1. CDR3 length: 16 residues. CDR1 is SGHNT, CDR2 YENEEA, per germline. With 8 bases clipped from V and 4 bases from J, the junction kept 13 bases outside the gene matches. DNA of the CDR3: TGTGCCAGCTGCGCCAGACAGGGGACACCATACAATGAGCAGTTCTTC. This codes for CASCARQGTPYNEQFF.

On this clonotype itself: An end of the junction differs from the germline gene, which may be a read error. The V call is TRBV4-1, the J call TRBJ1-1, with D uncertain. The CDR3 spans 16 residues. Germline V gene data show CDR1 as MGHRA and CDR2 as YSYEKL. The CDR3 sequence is CASIQGLLAPNTEAFF. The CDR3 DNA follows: TGCGCCAGCATCCAAGGGTTGCTGGCACCTAACACTGAAGCCTTCTTT.

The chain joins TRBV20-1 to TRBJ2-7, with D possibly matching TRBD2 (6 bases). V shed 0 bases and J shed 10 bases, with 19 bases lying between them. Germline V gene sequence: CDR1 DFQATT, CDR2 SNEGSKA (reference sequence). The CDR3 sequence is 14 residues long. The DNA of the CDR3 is TGCAGTGCTAGAGATCCGGGACTCTCCTACGGACAGTACTTC. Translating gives CSARDPGLSYGQYF.

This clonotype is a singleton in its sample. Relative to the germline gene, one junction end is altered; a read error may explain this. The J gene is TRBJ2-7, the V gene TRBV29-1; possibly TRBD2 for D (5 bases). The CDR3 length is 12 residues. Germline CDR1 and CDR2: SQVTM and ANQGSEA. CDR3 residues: CSARLNSYKQYF. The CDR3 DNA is TGCAGCGCTCGACTAAACTCCTACAAGCAGTACTTC.

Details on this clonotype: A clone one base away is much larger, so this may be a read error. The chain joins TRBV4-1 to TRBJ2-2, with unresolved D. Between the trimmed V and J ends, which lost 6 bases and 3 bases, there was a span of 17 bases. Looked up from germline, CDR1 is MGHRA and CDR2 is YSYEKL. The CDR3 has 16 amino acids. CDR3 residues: CASSRMPGPYTGELFF. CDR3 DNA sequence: TGCGCCAGCAGTCGAATGCCCGGGCCCTACACCGGGGAGCTGTTTTTT.

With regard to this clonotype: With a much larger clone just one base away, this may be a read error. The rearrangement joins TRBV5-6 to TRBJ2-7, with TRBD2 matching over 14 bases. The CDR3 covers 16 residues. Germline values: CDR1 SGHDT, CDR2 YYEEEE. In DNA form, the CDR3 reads TGTGTCAGCAGCTACGGGACTAGCGGGAGAGCCTACGAGCAGTACTTC. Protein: CVSSYGTSGRAYEQYF.